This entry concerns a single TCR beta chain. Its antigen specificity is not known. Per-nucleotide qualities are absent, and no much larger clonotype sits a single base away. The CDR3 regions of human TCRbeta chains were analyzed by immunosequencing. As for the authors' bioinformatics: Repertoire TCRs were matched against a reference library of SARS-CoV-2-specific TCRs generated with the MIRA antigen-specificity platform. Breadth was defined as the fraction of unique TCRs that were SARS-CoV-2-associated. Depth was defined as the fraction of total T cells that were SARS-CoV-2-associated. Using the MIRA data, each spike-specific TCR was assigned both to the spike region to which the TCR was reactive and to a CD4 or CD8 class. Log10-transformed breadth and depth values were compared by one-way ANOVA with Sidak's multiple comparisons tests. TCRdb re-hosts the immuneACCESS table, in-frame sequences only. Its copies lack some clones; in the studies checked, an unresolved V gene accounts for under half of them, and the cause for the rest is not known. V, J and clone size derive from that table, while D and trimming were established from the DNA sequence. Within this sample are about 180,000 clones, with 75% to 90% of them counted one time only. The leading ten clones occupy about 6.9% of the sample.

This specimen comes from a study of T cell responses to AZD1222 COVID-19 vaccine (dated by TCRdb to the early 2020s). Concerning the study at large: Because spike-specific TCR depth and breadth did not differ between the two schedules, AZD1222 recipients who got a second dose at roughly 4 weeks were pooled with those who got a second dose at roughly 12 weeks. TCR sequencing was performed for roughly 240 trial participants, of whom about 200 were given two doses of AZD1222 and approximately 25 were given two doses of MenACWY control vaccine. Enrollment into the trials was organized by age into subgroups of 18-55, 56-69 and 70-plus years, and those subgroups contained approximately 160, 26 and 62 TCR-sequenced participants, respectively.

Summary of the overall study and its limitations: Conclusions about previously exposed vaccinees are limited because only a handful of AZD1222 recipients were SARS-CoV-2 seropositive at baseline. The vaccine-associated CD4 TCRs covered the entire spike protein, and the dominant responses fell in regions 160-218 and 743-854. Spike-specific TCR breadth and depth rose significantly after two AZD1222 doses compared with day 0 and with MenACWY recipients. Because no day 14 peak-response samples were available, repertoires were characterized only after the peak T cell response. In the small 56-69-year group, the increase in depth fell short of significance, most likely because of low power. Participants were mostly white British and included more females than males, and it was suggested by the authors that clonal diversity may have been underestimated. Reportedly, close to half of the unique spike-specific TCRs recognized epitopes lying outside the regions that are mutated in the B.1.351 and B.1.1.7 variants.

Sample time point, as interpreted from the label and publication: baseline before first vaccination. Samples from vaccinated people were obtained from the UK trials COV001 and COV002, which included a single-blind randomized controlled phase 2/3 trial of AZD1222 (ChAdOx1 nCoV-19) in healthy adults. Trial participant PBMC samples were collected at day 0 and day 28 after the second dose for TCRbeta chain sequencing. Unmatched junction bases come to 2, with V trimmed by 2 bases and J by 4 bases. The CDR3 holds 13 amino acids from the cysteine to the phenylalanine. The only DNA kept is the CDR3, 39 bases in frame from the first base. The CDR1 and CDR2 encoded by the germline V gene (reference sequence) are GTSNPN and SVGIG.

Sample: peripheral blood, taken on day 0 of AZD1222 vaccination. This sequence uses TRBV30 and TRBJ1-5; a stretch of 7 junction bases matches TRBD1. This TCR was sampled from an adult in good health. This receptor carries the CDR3 CAWSLQGNQPQHF. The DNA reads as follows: TGTGCCTGGAGTTTACAGGGGAATCAGCCCCAGCATTTT.